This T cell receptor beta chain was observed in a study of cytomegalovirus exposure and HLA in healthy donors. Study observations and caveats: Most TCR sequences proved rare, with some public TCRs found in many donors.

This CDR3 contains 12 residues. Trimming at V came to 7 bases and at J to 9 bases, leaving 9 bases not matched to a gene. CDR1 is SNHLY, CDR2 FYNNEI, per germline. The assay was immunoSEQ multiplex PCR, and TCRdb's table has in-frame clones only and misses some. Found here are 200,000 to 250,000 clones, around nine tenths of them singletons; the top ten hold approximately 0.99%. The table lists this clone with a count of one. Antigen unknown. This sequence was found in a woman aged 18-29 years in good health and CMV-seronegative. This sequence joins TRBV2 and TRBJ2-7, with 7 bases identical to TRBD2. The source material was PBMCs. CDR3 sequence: CASKGGPLGQYF. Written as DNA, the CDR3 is TGTGCCAGCAAGGGAGGGCCCCTGGGGCAGTACTTC.